This T cell receptor beta chain was recorded in a study of OX40 agonist ivuxolimab in advanced cancers. Turning to the study itself: It was ivuxolimab, an agonistic anti-OX40 (CD134) antibody, that patients were treated with. Two patients with cutaneous melanoma and one with hepatocellular carcinoma, three in total, showed partial responses.

Study-level findings and limits: The study found that CD8+ T cells averaged more expanded clones than CD4+. At 0.1 to 3.0 mg/kg and by week 6, clonal expansion occurred in CD4+ and CD8+ blood T cells.

Assay: immunoSEQ multiplex PCR; the TCRdb copy retains only in-frame clones and omits some. This sample has approximately 37,000 clones, with 65% to 75% found just once. As to this clone: Its target is unknown.

From germline, CDR1 is MNHNS and CDR2 SASEGT. With 6 bases clipped from V and 7 bases from J, the junction kept 7 bases outside the gene matches. The CDR3 has 14 amino acids. Specimen: CD4+ or CD8+ T cells sorted from blood, collected in a trial of the OX40 agonist ivuxolimab. The rearrangement links TRBV6-1 to TRBJ1-5, with 9 bases fitting TRBD1. This TCR was recovered from an adult with an advanced solid tumor such as melanoma, head and neck, liver or kidney cancer. CDR3 protein: CASRAGTGNQPQHF. The DNA for the CDR3 is TGTGCCAGCAGGGCCGGGACAGGGAACCAGCCCCAGCATTTT.